One sample yielded the 29 T cell receptor beta chains listed below, sequenced in a study of cytomegalovirus exposure and HLA in healthy donors. The PCR was carried out with 60 Vbeta primers and 13 Jbeta primers. Profiling relied on immunoSEQ multiplex PCR, and the TCRdb table lists in-frame clones only, not all of them. The sample holds roughly 150,000 clones, 75% to 90% seen once. Input material: PBMCs. These receptors were collected from a woman between 18 and 30 years old in good health and CMV-seronegative.

The table lists this clone with a few counts. The chain carries TRBV19 and TRBJ2-5, with TRBD2 matching over 8 bases. With V trimmed by 0 bases and J by 1 base, 7 bases remained unmatched. Germline values: CDR1 LNHDA, CDR2 SQIVND (reference sequence). The CDR3 loop spans 17 amino acids. CDR3 protein: CASSIEGKRGIQETQYF. CDR3 nucleotides: TGTGCCAGTAGTATAGAGGGAAAGCGGGGGATCCAAGAGACCCAGTACTTC.

The CDR3 nucleotides are TGCGCCAGCAGCCCCTTTGGCTCTAGTGGGACTAATGAAAAACTGTTTTTT. Translating it yields CASSPFGSSGTNEKLFF. This chain links TRBV4-1 with TRBJ1-4; D gene unclear. The CDR3 sequence is 17 residues long. V dropped 4 bases and J dropped 2 bases, with 17 bases sitting between them. Germline CDR1 MGHRA, CDR2 YSYEKL.

The chain uses TRBV6-6 and TRBJ1-1; D not certain. Germline V CDR1 and CDR2: MNHNY, SVGAGI (reference sequence). The length of the CDR3 is 15 residues. V was trimmed by 6 bases and J by 0 bases, leaving 14 bases between them. The CDR3, as DNA: TGTGCCAGCAGCACTCACGCCGGGGTGAACACTGAAGCTTTCTTT. Protein sequence: CASSTHAGVNTEAFF.

The sample holds a few counts of this clone. The chain employs TRBV6-1 and TRBJ1-2; 10 bases fit TRBD1. This CDR3 contains 17 residues. V shed 3 bases, J shed 0 bases, and the junction held 7 bases outside the gene matches. From germline, CDR1 is MNHNS and CDR2 SASEGT. CDR3 sequence: CASSEETGGVPNYGYTF. In DNA, the CDR3 is TGTGCCAGCAGTGAGGAGACAGGGGGCGTCCCTAACTATGGCTACACCTTC.

The chain carries TRBV2 and TRBJ1-2, with 9 bases fitting TRBD1. Unmatched junction bases numbered 11, after V lost 6 bases and J lost 6 bases. Germline lookup yields CDR1 SNHLY and CDR2 FYNNEI. CDR3 length equals 15 residues. The CDR3 loop reads CASRHDRGGRNGYTF. The CDR3 DNA reads as TGTGCCAGCAGACATGACAGGGGGGGTAGGAATGGCTACACCTTC.

J is TRBJ1-4 and V is TRBV5-4; unclear D gene. In germline, CDR1 is SGHNT, CDR2 YYREEE (reference sequence). V lost 0 bases, J lost 7 bases, and 10 bases lay in between. The CDR3 loop spans 14 amino acids. The CDR3 sequence is CASSLGGFGEKLFF. The CDR3 DNA sequence: TGTGCCAGCAGCTTGGGAGGGTTCGGTGAAAAACTGTTTTTT.

The V call is TRBV9, the J call TRBJ2-2; D is undetermined. Per germline, CDR1 SGDLS and CDR2 YYNGEE. Trimming took off 0 bases at V and 2 bases at J, with 8 bases between the two ends. The CDR3 contains 15 residues. The CDR3 DNA follows: TGTGCCAGCAGCGTAGACCGGTCCAACACCGGGGAGCTGTTTTTT. It is translated as CASSVDRSNTGELFF.

The gene calls are TRBV7-9 and TRBJ1-5; no definite D call. Germline-derived CDR1 and CDR2 are SEHNR and FQNEAQ (reference sequence). This CDR3 comprises 16 residues. Trimming took 4 bases from V and 2 from J, leaving 15 bases between them. CDR3 in amino acids: CASSSSGRSGNQPQHF. Written as DNA, the CDR3 is TGTGCCAGCAGCTCCTCGGGGAGATCTGGCAATCAGCCCCAGCATTTT.

This chain connects TRBV20-1 to TRBJ1-2, with D possibly matching TRBD1 (6 bases). Trimming shortened V by 5 bases and J by 9 bases, and 10 bases separated the two germline ends. Germline CDR1 DFQATT, CDR2 SNEGSKA (reference sequence). The CDR3 loop spans 10 amino acids. In nucleotides, the CDR3 is TGCAGTGCTGAAGACAGGTGCTACACCTTC. The encoded protein is CSAEDRCYTF.

The chain recombines TRBV27 with TRBJ1-5; D unclear. CDR1 and CDR2 (germline): MNHEY, SMNVEV (reference sequence). This CDR3 is 15 amino acids long. V was shortened by 2 bases and J by 0 bases, with 8 bases between the two germline ends. CDR3 DNA sequence: TGTGCCAGCAGTTTAAACCAGGATAGCAATCAGCCCCAGCATTTT. Amino acid sequence: CASSLNQDSNQPQHF.

Regarding this clone: A junction end diverges from the germline sequence, so it may reflect a read error. The gene calls are TRBV6-1 and TRBJ1-2; D is perhaps TRBD1 (5 bases). CDR1 is MNHNS, CDR2 SASEGT, per germline. This CDR3 region has 12 residues. In DNA form, the CDR3 reads TGTGCCAGCAGCAGGGATTTACGGACCAGGATCTTC. This gives the protein CASSRDLRTRIF.

This clone was seen just once. The J gene is TRBJ1-1, the V gene TRBV6-6, with a possible D match to TRBD1 (5 bases). V was pared by 7 bases and J by 4 bases, with 19 bases between. CDR1 is MNHNY and CDR2 is SVGAGI in the germline V gene (reference sequence). There are 15 residues in the CDR3. The CDR3: CASTLIPGVGTEAFF. DNA for the CDR3: TGTGCCAGCACCTTAATACCGGGGGTTGGCACTGAAGCTTTCTTT.

The rearrangement joins TRBV7-2 to TRBJ1-2; D possibly corresponds to TRBD1 (5 bases). The germline V and J ends were trimmed by 4 bases and 0 bases, with 15 bases remaining between them. Germline assignment: CDR1 SGHTA and CDR2 FQGNSA. CDR3 length: 16 residues. The CDR3 spells CASSSARQPTNYGYTF. CDR3 in DNA: TGTGCCAGCAGCTCGGCCCGACAGCCGACTAACTATGGCTACACCTTC.

The chain is built from TRBV9 and TRBJ2-7; weak D call: TRBD2 (7 bases). The CDR3 loop spans 16 amino acids. V gave up 1 base and J gave up 3 bases, with 17 bases separating them. Germline loops: CDR1 SGDLS, CDR2 YYNGEE. The CDR3 spells CASSVTSRRGLYEQYF. The DNA for the CDR3 is TGTGCCAGCAGCGTAACAAGTAGGCGGGGGCTCTACGAGCAGTACTTC.

This rearrangement joins TRBV5-6 to TRBJ1-1, with 9 bases fitting TRBD1. The germline V gene has CDR1 SGHDT and CDR2 YYEEEE. Trimming at V came to 5 bases and at J to 6 bases, leaving 17 bases not matched to a gene. This CDR3 region has 17 residues. CDR3 region: CASSLARDRALFAEAFF. The CDR3 coding sequence is TGTGCCAGCAGTCTCGCGCGGGACAGGGCCCTATTCGCTGAAGCTTTCTTT.

This chain uses TRBV7-9 with TRBJ1-3; 9 nucleotides align to TRBD1. V gave up 2 bases and J gave up 3 bases; unmatched junction bases: 2. In germline, CDR1 is SEHNR, CDR2 FQNEAQ (reference sequence). The CDR3 length is 15 residues. The CDR3 spells CASSLRQGVGNTIYF. The CDR3, as DNA: TGTGCCAGCAGCTTAAGACAGGGGGTTGGAAACACCATATATTTT.

This chain joins TRBV13 and TRBJ2-7; 8 nucleotides align to TRBD1. V gave up 6 bases and J gave up 7 bases; unmatched junction bases: 11. This CDR3 spans 14 amino acids. Germline CDR1 is PRHDT and CDR2 is FYEKMQ (reference sequence). The CDR3: CASRLAGGSGEQYF. CDR3 bases: TGTGCCAGCAGACTCGCAGGGGGCTCGGGAGAGCAGTACTTC.

This clone was counted only a few times. V is TRBV9 and J is TRBJ1-3; 10 nucleotides agree with TRBD1. Germline CDR1 and CDR2: SGDLS and YYNGEE. The V gene end was trimmed by 2 bases and the J gene end by 0 bases; junction bases not matched to a gene: 5. This CDR3 is built from 17 residues. The CDR3 loop is CASSVGTGAFSGNTIYF. The CDR3 nucleotides are TGTGCCAGCAGCGTCGGGACAGGGGCCTTCTCTGGAAACACCATATATTTT.

The J gene is TRBJ2-1, the V gene TRBV7-2; perhaps TRBD1 as D (5 bases). CDR3 size: 16 residues. The germline V and J ends were trimmed by 1 base and 0 bases, with 10 bases remaining between them. Germline-derived CDR1 and CDR2 are SGHTA and FQGNSA. The CDR3 protein is CASSLGRGLSYNEQFF. In DNA, the CDR3 is TGTGCCAGCAGCTTAGGAAGGGGCCTCTCCTACAATGAGCAGTTCTTC.

The V gene is TRBV6-6, the J gene TRBJ2-1; D is possibly TRBD1 (6 bases). Trimming left V 5 bases short and J 15 bases short, with 17 bases between. This CDR3 has 12 residues. The germline V gene has CDR1 MNHNY and CDR2 SVGAGI (reference sequence). CDR3 sequence (DNA): TGTGCCAGCAGTACCCACCAGGGGCAGCGGTTCTTC. This translates into CASSTHQGQRFF.

The genes are TRBV6-6 and TRBJ2-3; D not certain. V was shortened by 5 bases and J by 0 bases, with 9 bases between the two germline ends. This CDR3 is 14 amino acids long. Per germline, CDR1 MNHNY and CDR2 SVGAGI (reference sequence). CDR3 nucleotides: TGTGCCAGCAGTATGACACGAAGCACAGATACGCAGTATTTT. Its translation is CASSMTRSTDTQYF.

A remark on this clone: Other DNA sequences in the same sample also yield this CDR3. V and J are TRBV5-1 and TRBJ1-2; D ambiguous. This CDR3 contains 13 residues. Germline V gene lookup returns CDR1 SGHRS and CDR2 YFSETQ. V dropped 0 bases and J dropped 2 bases, with 5 bases sitting between them. The CDR3 reads CASSLGGNYGYTF. The CDR3 DNA reads TGCGCCAGCAGCTTGGGCGGAAACTATGGCTACACCTTC.

The rearrangement joins TRBV7-2 to TRBJ2-3; tentative D call: TRBD2 (6 bases). V lost 1 base and J lost 2, with 13 bases in between. This CDR3 region has 16 residues. Germline V gene lookup returns CDR1 SGHTA and CDR2 FQGNSA. The CDR3 bases are TGTGCCAGCAGCTTAGTTGCGGGACTCCACACAGATACGCAGTATTTT. This gives the protein CASSLVAGLHTDTQYF.

This rearrangement joins TRBV5-5 to TRBJ1-2; 10 bases align to TRBD1. V trimming: 3 bases; J trimming: 7 bases; junction bases outside the gene matches: 6. CDR1 is SGHKS and CDR2 is YYEKEE in the germline V gene (reference sequence). The CDR3 sequence is 14 residues long. The CDR3: CASSYIRDRGGYTF. CDR3 DNA sequence: TGTGCCAGCAGCTACATCCGGGACAGGGGTGGCTACACCTTC.

The chain uses TRBV6-5 and TRBJ2-3; weak D call: TRBD1 (6 bases). Germline lookup yields CDR1 MNHEY and CDR2 SVGAGI. The CDR3 consists of 15 residues. Trimming stripped 6 bases from V and 5 bases from J, with 18 bases between. The DNA for the CDR3 is TGTGCCAGCAGCCAGGGGTGGCAGGGGAAAGATACGCAGTATTTT. It codes for CASSQGWQGKDTQYF.

V usage is TRBV5-1 and J usage is TRBJ1-2; TRBD1 matches 8 bases. Germline V lookup: CDR1 SGHRS, CDR2 YFSETQ. This CDR3 is 13 amino acids long. V dropped 6 bases and J dropped 6; count of bases not matched to a gene: 7. As DNA, the CDR3 is TGCGCCAGCATCGGAGACAGGGGTGATGGCTACACCTTC. This gives the protein CASIGDRGDGYTF.

The gene calls are TRBV20-1 and TRBJ2-3, with TRBD1 as a possible D gene (5 bases). The CDR3 has 11 residues. Trimming took off 3 bases at V and 14 bases at J, with 15 bases between the two ends. Germline V CDR1 and CDR2: DFQATT, SNEGSKA (reference sequence). The chain's CDR3 is CSASRVPLVYF. CDR3 DNA: TGCAGTGCTAGCAGGGTCCCCCTGGTGTATTTT.

J is TRBJ1-5 and V is TRBV18; 7 nucleotides match TRBD1. V lost 4 bases and J lost 5; bases outside the gene matches: 5. The CDR3 runs to 14 residues. CDR1 and CDR2 (germline): KGHSH, LQKENI. The CDR3 nucleotides are TGTGCCAGCTCACGAGGAGGGGGCGATCAGCCCCAGCATTTT. Encoded protein: CASSRGGGDQPQHF.

This chain links TRBV19 with TRBJ2-7; 8 bases agree with TRBD1. Unmatched junction bases numbered 11, after V lost 4 bases and J lost 6 bases. There are 15 residues in the CDR3. Germline values: CDR1 LNHDA, CDR2 SQIVND (reference sequence). The CDR3 DNA reads TGTGCCAGTAGTAGAGGCCCAGGGGGCAATTTCGAGCAGTACTTC. It specifies CASSRGPGGNFEQYF.